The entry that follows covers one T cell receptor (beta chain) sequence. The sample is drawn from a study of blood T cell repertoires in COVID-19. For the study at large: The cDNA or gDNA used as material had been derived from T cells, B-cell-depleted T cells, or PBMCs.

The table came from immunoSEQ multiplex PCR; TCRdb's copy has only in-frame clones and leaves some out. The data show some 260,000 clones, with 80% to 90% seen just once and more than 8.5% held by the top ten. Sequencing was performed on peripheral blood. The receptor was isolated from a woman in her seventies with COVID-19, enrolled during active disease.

CDR3 in DNA: TGTGCCAGCTCACCGAGACTAGCGGGAGGGCCGAGGGAGCAGTACTTC. Its translation: CASSPRLAGGPREQYF. The gene calls are TRBV18 and TRBJ2-7, with 14 bases that match TRBD2. This CDR3 contains 16 residues. CDR1 KGHSH and CDR2 LQKENI come from the germline V gene. Losses at the gene ends were 3 bases for V and 7 bases for J; bases not matched to a gene: 8.